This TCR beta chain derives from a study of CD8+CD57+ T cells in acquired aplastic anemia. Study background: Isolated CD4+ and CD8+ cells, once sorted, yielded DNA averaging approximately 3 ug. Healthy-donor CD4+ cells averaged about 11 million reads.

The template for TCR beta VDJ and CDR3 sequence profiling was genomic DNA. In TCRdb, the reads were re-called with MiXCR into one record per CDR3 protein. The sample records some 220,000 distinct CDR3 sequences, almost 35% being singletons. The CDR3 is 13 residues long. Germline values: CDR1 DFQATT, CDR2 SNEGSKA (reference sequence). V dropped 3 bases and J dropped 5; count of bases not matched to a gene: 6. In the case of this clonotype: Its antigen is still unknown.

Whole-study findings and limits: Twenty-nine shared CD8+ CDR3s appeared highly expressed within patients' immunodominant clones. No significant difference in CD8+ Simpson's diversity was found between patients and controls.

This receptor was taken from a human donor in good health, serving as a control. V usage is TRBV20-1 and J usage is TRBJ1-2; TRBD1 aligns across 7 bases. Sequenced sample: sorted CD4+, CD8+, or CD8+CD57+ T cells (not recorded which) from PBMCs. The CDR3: CSARPGQSYGYTF. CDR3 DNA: TGCAGTGCTAGGCCGGGACAGTCTTATGGCTACACCTTC.